This passage covers 15 T cell receptor beta chains from one sample sequenced in a study of regulatory T cells in long-lasting Graves disease. Both iRepertoire HTBI primers and Arm-PCR of CDR3 regions were used to build the TCR beta libraries. One entry per CDR3 protein, called by TCRdb with MiXCR from the multiplex PCR reads. The sample lists roughly 530,000 distinct CDR3 sequences; roughly 15% were seen once. As for time point: newly diagnosed GD, antithyroid drugs for less than 3 months. There was RNA extracted from PBMCs, and the TCR library was made from it. The same sample was also studied in work on T cells in Graves' hyperthyroidism and ophthalmopathy.

The sequences come from peripheral blood mononuclear cells (PBMCs), collected at new diagnosis, from a patient treated with antithyroid drugs. The receptors come from a woman aged 40-65 years with Graves disease.

With respect to this clonotype: Without the conserved terminal phenylalanine or tryptophan, this CDR3 likely stems from a read error. The chain joins TRBV27 to TRBJ1-6; D is perhaps TRBD1 (5 bases). The V end lost 2 bases, the J end lost 10 bases, and 15 bases lay between the germline ends. The germline V gene encodes CDR1 MNHEY and CDR2 SMNVEV (reference sequence). This CDR3 contains 15 residues. The CDR3 sequence: CASSLDEWGGSPLHS. As DNA, the CDR3 is TGTGCCAGCAGTTTAGATGAGTGGGGCGGCTCACCCCTCCACTCT.

There are many counts of this clonotype. The gene calls are TRBV20-1 and TRBJ1-1, with 8 nucleotides matching TRBD1. The CDR3 has 14 amino acids. V was pared by 5 bases and J by 1 base, with 6 bases of the junction left unmatched. CDR1 DFQATT and CDR2 SNEGSKA come from the germline V gene (reference sequence). The CDR3 DNA follows: TGCAGTGCTCTTGAAGGACAGGGGAACACTGAAGCTTTCTTT. Translated, it gives CSALEGQGNTEAFF.

This clonotype occurred many times. The V call is TRBV20-1, the J call TRBJ2-3; tentatively, D is TRBD2 (6 bases). In germline, CDR1 is DFQATT, CDR2 SNEGSKA (reference sequence). This CDR3 contains 16 residues. V lost 5 bases, J lost 4 bases, and 22 bases lay in between. CDR3 sequence: CSAALGAGGTADTQYF. The CDR3, as DNA: TGCAGTGCTGCATTGGGCGCCGGGGGAACCGCAGATACGCAGTATTTT.

This rearrangement joins TRBV20-1 to TRBJ2-5; tentatively, D is TRBD2 (5 bases). V shed 4 bases and J shed 0 bases, with 6 bases lying between them. CDR1 is DFQATT, CDR2 SNEGSKA, per germline (reference sequence). CDR3 length: 12 amino acids. CDR3: CSAIGDQETQYF. In nucleotides, the CDR3 is TGCAGTGCTATCGGGGACCAAGAGACCCAGTACTTC.

This clonotype was seen many times. The chain is built from TRBV12-3 or TRBV12-4 and TRBJ1-5; D possibly corresponds to TRBD1 (5 bases). V lost 3 bases and J lost 4, with 13 bases in between. The length of the CDR3 is 15 residues. The CDR3 is CASSFIRQPNQPQHF. CDR3 nucleotides: TGTGCCAGCAGTTTTATCCGACAGCCTAATCAGCCCCAGCATTTT.

This clonotype turned up a few times. The chain uses TRBV3-1 and TRBJ2-7; D is possibly TRBD1 (6 bases). The V gene's germline CDR1 is LGHDT and CDR2 YNNKEL (reference sequence). This CDR3 is 14 amino acids long. With 5 bases removed from V and 2 bases from J, the gap between germline ends came to 13 bases. The chain's CDR3 is CASSDRDTTYEQYF. The CDR3 DNA follows: TGTGCCAGCAGCGACCGGGACACGACCTACGAGCAGTACTTC.

This clonotype was observed many times. The chain has TRBV29-1 and TRBJ1-1; 7 bases line up with TRBD1. Trimming took 7 bases from V and 1 from J; bases not matched to a gene: 3. Looked up from germline, CDR1 is SQVTM and CDR2 is ANQGSEA. The CDR3 loop spans 12 amino acids. CDR3 residues: CSGGQQNTEAFF. The CDR3 DNA reads as TGCAGCGGGGGACAGCAGAACACTGAAGCTTTCTTT.

A few counts support this clonotype. This chain joins TRBV7-9 and TRBJ2-3; the match to TRBD2 covers 10 bases. The CDR3 is 19 residues long. J gave up 2 bases and V 4 bases, and 15 bases lay outside the gene matches. CDR1 and CDR2 from the germline V gene are SEHNR and FQNEAQ (reference sequence). CDR3 nucleotide sequence: TGTGCCAGCAGCTCCCCTCGCCGTAGCGGGGGGCTCAACACAGATACGCAGTATTTT. Protein: CASSSPRRSGGLNTDTQYF.

This clonotype has more than one count but fewer than ten. The chain is built from TRBV12-3 or TRBV12-4 and TRBJ2-7, with a possible D match to TRBD2 (6 bases). Trimming cost V 6 bases and J 0 bases, with 12 bases left between them. The CDR3 is made up of 14 amino acids. The CDR3 coding sequence is TGTGCCAGCAGCCCGGACGGGAGCTCCTACGAGCAGTACTTC. It translates to CASSPDGSSYEQYF.

This clonotype has only a few counts. The CDR3 region is CASSLEGVAGELFF. CDR3 nucleotides: TGTGCCAGCAGCTTAGAGGGGGTAGCCGGGGAGCTGTTTTTT. J is TRBJ2-2 and V is TRBV7-6; D might be TRBD1 (6 bases). The V end lost 1 base, the J end lost 6 bases, and 9 bases lay between the germline ends. The CDR3 length is 14 residues. Germline V gene data show CDR1 as SGHVS and CDR2 as FNYEAQ.

V gene TRBV19 combines with J gene TRBJ1-2, with no clear D. CDR1 is LNHDA and CDR2 is SQIVND in the germline V gene (reference sequence). With 2 bases removed from V and 6 bases from J, the gap between germline ends came to 19 bases. This CDR3 is 16 amino acids long. In DNA, the CDR3 is TGTGCCAGTAGTATACGATCCGATCGGGGAATCGATGGCTACACCTTC. Translating gives CASSIRSDRGIDGYTF. The variable domain in full, completed from reference TRBV19 and TRBJ1-2, reads DGGITQSPKYLFRKEGQNVTLSCEQNLNHDAMYWYRQDPGQGLRLIYYSQIVNDFQKGDIAEGYSVSREKKESFPLTVTSAQKNPTAFYLCASSIRSDRGIDGYTFGSGTRLTVV.

For this clonotype: An end of the junction does not agree with germline; a read error may underlie this. The chain joins TRBV5-1 to TRBJ2-3; TRBD1 aligns across 9 bases. The CDR3 contains 14 residues. Germline lookup yields CDR1 SGHRS and CDR2 YFSETQ. CDR3 coding DNA: TGTGCCAGCAGCTGGGACAGGGAGGCAGATACGCAGTATTTT. This sequence encodes CASSWDREADTQYF.

This clonotype has ten or more counts. The gene calls are TRBV20-1 and TRBJ1-1; tentative D call: TRBD1 (5 bases). CDR1 is DFQATT and CDR2 is SNEGSKA in the germline V gene (reference sequence). The CDR3 is 13 amino acids. The V and J ends lost 2 bases and 1 base respectively, with 8 bases between them. The CDR3 region has the DNA TGCAGTGCTAGACCCGACAGGAACACTGAAGCTTTCTTT. The encoded protein is CSARPDRNTEAFF.

This clonotype appeared a few times. V and J are TRBV20-1 and TRBJ1-1; D unclear. V gave up 2 bases and J gave up 0 bases, with 7 bases separating them. CDR3 length: 13 residues. Germline CDR1 DFQATT, CDR2 SNEGSKA (reference sequence). The CDR3 region is CSARRSVNTEAFF. DNA of the CDR3: TGCAGTGCTAGACGCTCGGTGAACACTGAAGCTTTCTTT.

This clonotype has at least ten counts. The rearrangement links TRBV3-1 to TRBJ1-1; the D is unclear. V was clipped by 1 base and J by 7 bases, with 7 bases between them. This CDR3 region has 12 residues. The germline V gene has CDR1 LGHDT and CDR2 YNNKEL (reference sequence). CDR3 DNA: TGTGCCAGCAGCCAAGTGGGGTTTGAAGCTTTCTTT. It yields the protein CASSQVGFEAFF.